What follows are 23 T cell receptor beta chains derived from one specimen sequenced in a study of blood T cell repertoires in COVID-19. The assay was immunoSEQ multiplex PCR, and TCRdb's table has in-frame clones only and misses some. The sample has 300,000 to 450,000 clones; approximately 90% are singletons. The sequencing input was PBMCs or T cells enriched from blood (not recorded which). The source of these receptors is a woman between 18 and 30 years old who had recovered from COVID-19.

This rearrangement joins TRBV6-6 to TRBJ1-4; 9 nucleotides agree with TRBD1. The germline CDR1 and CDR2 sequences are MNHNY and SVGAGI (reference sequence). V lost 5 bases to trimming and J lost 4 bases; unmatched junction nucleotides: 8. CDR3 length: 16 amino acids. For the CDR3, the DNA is TGTGCCAGCAGTCGACAGGGGGTGACTAATAATGAAAAACTGTTTTTT. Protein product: CASSRQGVTNNEKLFF.

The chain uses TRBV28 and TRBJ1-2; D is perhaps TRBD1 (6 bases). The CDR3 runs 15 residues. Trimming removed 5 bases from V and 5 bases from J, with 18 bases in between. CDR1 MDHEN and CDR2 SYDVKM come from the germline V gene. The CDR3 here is CASSPMIKTGYGYTF. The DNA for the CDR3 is TGTGCCAGCAGTCCAATGATAAAAACAGGGTATGGCTACACCTTC.

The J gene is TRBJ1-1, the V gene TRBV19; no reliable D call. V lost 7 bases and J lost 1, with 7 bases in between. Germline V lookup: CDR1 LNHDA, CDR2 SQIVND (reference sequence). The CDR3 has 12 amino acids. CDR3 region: CASNGRNTEAFF. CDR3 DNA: TGTGCCAGTAATGGCCGGAACACTGAAGCTTTCTTT.

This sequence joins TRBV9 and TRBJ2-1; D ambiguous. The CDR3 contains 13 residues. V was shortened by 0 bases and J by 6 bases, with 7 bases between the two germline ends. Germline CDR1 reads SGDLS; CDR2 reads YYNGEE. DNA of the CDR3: TGTGCCAGCAGCGTAGGGGCCGGCAATGAGCAGTTCTTC. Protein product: CASSVGAGNEQFF. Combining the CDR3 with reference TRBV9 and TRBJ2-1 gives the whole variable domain DSGVTQTPKHLITATGQRVTLRCSPRSGDLSVYWYQQSLDQGLQFLIQYYNGEERAKGNILERFSAQQFPDLHSELNLSSLELGDSALYFCASSVGAGNEQFFGPGTRLTVL.

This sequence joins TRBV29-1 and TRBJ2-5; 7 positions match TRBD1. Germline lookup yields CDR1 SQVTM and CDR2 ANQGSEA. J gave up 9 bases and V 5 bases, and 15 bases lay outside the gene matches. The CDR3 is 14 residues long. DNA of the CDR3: TGCAGCGTTACTAGACAGGGTTCCTTGATGGCCCAGTACTTC. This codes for CSVTRQGSLMAQYF.

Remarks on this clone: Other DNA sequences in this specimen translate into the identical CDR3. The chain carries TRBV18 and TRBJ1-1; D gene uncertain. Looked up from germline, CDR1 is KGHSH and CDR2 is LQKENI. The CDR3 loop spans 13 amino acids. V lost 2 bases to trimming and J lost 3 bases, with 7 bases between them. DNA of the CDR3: TGTGCCAGCTCACCATCGGGAGACACTGAAGCTTTCTTT. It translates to CASSPSGDTEAFF.

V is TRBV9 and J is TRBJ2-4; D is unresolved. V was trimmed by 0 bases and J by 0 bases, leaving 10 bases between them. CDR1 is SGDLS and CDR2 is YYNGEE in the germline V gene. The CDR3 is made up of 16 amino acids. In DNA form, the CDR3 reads TGTGCCAGCAGCGTAGCGGGTGGATTAGCCAAAAACATTCAGTACTTC. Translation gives CASSVAGGLAKNIQYF. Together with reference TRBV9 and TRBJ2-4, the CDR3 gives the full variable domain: DSGVTQTPKHLITATGQRVTLRCSPRSGDLSVYWYQQSLDQGLQFLIQYYNGEERAKGNILERFSAQQFPDLHSELNLSSLELGDSALYFCASSVAGGLAKNIQYFGAGTRLSVL.

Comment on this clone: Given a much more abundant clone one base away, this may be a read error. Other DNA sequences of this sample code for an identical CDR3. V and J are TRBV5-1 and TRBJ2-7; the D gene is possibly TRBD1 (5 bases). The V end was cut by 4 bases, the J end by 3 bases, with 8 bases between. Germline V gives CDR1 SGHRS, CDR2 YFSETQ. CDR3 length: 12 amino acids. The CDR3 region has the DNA TGCGCCAGCAGCCCTGACAGCTACGAGCAGTACTTC. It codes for CASSPDSYEQYF.

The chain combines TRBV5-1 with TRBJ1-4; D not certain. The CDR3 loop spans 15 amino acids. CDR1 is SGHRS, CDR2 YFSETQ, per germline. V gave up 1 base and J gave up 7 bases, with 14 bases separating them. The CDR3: CASSLFPGPREKLFF. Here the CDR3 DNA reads TGCGCCAGCAGCTTGTTTCCAGGCCCCCGTGAAAAACTGTTTTTT.

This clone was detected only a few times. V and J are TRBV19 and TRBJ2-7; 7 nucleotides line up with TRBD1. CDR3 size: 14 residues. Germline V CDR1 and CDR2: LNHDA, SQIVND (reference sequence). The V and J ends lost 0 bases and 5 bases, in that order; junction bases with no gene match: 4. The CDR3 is CASSIETGSHEQYF. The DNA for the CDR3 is TGTGCCAGTAGTATAGAGACAGGGAGTCACGAGCAGTACTTC.

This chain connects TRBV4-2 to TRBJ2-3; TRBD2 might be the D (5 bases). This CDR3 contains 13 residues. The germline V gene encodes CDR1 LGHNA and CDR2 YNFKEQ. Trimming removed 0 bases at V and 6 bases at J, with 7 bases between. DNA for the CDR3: TGTGCCAGCAGCCAAGACGGAGGTGATACGCAGTATTTT. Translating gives CASSQDGGDTQYF.

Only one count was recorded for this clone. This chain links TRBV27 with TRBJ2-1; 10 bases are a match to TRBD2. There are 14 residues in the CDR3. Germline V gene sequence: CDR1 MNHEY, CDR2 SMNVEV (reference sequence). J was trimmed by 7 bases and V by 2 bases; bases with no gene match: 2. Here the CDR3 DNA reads TGTGCCAGCAGTTTAAGCGGGGGGGCGAATGAGCAGTTCTTC. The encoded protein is CASSLSGGANEQFF.

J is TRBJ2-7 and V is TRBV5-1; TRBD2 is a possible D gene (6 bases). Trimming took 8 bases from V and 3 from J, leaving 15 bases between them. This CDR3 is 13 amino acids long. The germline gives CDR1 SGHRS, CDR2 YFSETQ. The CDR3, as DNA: TGCGCCAGTTCGGGAGCCAGCCACTACGAGCAGTACTTC. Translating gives CASSGASHYEQYF.

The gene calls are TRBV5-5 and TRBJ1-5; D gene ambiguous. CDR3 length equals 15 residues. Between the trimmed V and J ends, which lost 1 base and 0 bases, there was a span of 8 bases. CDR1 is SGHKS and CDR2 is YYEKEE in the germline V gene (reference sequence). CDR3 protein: CASSLLEYSNQPQHF. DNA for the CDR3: TGTGCCAGCAGCTTGTTGGAGTATAGCAATCAGCCCCAGCATTTT. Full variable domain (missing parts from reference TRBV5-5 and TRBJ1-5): DAGVTQSPTHLIKTRGQQVTLRCSPISGHKSVSWYQQVLGQGPQFIFQYYEKEERGRGNFPDRFSARQFPNYSSELNVNALLLGDSALYLCASSLLEYSNQPQHFGDGTRLSIL.

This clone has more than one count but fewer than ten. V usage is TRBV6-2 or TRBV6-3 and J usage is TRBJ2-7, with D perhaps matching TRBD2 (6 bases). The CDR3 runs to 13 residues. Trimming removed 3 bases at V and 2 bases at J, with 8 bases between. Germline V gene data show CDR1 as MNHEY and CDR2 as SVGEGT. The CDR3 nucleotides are TGTGCCAGCAGTTATGGACTACCCTACGAGCAGTACTTC. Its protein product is CASSYGLPYEQYF.

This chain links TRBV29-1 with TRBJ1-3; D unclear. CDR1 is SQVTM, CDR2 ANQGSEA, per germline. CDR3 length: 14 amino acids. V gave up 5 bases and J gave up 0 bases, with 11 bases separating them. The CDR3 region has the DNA TGCAGCGTTTCCCTAATAAGCTCTGGAAACACCATATATTTT. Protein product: CSVSLISSGNTIYF.

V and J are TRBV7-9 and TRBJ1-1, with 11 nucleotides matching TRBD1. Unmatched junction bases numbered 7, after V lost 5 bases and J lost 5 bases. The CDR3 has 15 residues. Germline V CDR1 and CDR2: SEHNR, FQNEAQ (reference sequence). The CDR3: CASSTDRGLRTEAFF. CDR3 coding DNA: TGTGCCAGCAGCACGGACAGGGGGCTACGGACTGAAGCTTTCTTT.

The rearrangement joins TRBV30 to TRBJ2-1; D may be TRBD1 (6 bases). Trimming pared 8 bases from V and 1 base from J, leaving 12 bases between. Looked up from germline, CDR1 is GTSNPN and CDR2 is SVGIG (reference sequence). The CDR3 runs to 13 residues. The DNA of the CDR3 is TGTGCCGGAAGACAGGATTCCTACAATGAGCAGTTCTTC. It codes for CAGRQDSYNEQFF.

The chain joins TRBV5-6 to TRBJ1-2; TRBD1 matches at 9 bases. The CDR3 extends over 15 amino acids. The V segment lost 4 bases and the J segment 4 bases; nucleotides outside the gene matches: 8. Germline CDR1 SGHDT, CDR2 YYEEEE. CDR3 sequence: CASSQRQGVFYGYTF. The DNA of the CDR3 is TGTGCCAGCAGCCAACGACAGGGGGTATTCTATGGCTACACCTTC.

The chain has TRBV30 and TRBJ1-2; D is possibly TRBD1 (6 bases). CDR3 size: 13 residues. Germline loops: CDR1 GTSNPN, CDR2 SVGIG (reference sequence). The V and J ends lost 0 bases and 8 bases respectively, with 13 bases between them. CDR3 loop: CAWSVGGPDGYTF. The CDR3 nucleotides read TGTGCCTGGAGTGTGGGGGGGCCGGACGGCTACACCTTC.

The CDR3 DNA reads as TGTGCCAGCAGCACCCCAGGCCTATCGGGACAGGGGATCGATGGCTACACCTTC. This sequence encodes CASSTPGLSGQGIDGYTF. V usage is TRBV28 and J usage is TRBJ1-2, with 10 bases aligning to TRBD1. The CDR3 is 18 residues long. Per the germline V gene, CDR1 is MDHEN and CDR2 is SYDVKM. Losses at the gene ends were 6 bases for V and 6 bases for J; bases not matched to a gene: 19.

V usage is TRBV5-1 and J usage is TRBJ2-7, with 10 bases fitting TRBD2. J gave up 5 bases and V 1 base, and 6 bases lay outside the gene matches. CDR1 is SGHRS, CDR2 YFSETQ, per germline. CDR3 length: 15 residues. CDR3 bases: TGCGCCAGCAGCTTGCCCAGCGGGGGGGTCCACGAGCAGTACTTC. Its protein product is CASSLPSGGVHEQYF.

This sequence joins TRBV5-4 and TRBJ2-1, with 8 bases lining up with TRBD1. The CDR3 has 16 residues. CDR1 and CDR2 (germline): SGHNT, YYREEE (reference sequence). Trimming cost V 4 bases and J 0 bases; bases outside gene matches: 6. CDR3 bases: TGTGCCAGCAGCCCGACGACAGGGGCCTCCTACAATGAGCAGTTCTTC. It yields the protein CASSPTTGASYNEQFF.